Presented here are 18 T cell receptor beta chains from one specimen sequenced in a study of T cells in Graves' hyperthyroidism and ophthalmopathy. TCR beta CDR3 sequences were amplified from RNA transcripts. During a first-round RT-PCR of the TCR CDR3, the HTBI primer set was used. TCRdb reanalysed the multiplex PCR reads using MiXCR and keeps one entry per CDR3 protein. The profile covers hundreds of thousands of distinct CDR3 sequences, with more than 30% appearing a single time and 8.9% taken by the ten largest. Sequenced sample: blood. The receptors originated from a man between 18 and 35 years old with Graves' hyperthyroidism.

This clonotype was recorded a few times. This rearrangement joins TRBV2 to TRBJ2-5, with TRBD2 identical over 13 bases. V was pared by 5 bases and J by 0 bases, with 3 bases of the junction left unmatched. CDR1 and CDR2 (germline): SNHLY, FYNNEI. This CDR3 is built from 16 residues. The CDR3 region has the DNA TGTGCCAGCAGTTTTGGGACTAGCGGGGACCAAGAGACCCAGTACTTC. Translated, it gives CASSFGTSGDQETQYF.

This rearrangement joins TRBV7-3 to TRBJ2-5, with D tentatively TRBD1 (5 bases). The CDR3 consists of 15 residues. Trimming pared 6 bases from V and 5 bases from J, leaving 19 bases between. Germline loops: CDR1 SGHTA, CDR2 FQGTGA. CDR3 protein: CASRPAGRAGETQYF. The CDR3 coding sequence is TGTGCCAGCAGGCCAGCCGGCAGGGCCGGGGAGACCCAGTACTTC.

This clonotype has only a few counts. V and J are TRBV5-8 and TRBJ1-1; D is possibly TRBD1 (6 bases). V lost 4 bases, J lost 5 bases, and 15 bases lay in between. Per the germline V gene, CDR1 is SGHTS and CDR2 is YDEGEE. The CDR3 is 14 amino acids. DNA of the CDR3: TGTGCCAGCAGCCCGGAAGGGGGTTGGACTGAAGCTTTCTTT. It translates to CASSPEGGWTEAFF.

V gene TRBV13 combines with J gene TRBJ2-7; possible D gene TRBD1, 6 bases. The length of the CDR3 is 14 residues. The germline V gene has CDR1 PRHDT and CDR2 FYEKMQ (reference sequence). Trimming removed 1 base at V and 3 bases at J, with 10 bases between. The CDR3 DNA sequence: TGTGCCAGCAGCTTAGCAGCAGGGGTCTACGAGCAGTACTTC. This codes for CASSLAAGVYEQYF.

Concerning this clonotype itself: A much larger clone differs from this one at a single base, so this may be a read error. CDR3: CASSLARRGTEAFF. In nucleotides, the CDR3 is TGTGCCAGCAGCTTAGCGAGAAGGGGCACTGAAGCTTTCTTT. This sequence joins TRBV7-6 and TRBJ1-1, with D perhaps TRBD1 (5 bases). This CDR3 has 14 residues. Trimming pared 0 bases from V and 4 bases from J, leaving 9 bases between. CDR1 is SGHVS and CDR2 is FNYEAQ in the germline V gene.

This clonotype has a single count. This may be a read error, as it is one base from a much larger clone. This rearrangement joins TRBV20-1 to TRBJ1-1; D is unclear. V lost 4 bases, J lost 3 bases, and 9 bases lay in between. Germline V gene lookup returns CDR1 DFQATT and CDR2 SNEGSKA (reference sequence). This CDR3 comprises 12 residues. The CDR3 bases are TGCAGTGCTAATTCCCCGGACACTGAAGCTTTCTTT. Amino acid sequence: CSANSPDTEAFF.

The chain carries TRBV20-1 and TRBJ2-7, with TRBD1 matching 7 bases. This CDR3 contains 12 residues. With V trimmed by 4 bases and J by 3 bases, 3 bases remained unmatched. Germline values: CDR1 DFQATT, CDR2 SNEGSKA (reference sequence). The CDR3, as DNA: TGCAGTGCTAACAGACAGGGCTACGAGCAGTACTTC. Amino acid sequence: CSANRQGYEQYF.

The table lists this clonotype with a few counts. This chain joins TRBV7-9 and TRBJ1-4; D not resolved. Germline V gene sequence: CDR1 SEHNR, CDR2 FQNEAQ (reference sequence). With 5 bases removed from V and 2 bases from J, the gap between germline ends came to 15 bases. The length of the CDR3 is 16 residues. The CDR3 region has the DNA TGTGCCAGCAGCCCCTCGAATCTCAACACTAATGAAAAACTGTTTTTT. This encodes CASSPSNLNTNEKLFF.

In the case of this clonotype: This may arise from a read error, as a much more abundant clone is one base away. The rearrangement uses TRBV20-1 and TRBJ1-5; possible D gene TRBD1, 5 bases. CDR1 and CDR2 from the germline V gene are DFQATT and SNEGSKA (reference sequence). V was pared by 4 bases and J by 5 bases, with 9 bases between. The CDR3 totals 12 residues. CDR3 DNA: TGCAGTGCTACAAGGGACGATCAGCCCCAGCATTTT. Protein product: CSATRDDQPQHF.

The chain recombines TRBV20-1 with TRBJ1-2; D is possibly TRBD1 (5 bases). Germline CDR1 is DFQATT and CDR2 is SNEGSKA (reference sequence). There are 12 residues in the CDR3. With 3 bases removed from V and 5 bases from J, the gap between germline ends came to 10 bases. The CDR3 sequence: CSARAGHYGYTF. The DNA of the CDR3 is TGCAGTGCTAGGGCGGGGCATTATGGCTACACCTTC.

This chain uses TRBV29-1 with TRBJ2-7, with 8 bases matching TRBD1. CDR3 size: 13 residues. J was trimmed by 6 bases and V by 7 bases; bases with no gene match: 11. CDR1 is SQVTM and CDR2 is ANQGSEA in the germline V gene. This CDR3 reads CSGETGAVGEQYF. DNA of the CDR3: TGCAGCGGTGAGACAGGGGCGGTTGGCGAGCAGTACTTC.

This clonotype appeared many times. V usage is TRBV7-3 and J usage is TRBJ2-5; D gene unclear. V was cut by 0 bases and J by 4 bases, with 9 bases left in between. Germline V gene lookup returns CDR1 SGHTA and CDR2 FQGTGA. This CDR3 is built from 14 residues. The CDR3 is CASSLTGGAETQYF. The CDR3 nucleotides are TGTGCCAGCAGCTTAACTGGTGGCGCAGAGACCCAGTACTTC.

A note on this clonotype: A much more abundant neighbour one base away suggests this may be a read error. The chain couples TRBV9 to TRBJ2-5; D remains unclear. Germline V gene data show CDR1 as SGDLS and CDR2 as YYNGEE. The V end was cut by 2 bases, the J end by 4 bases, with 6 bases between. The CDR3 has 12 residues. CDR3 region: CASSVPLETQYF. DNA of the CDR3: TGTGCCAGCAGCGTGCCCCTAGAGACCCAGTACTTC.

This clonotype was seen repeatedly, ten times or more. Here the CDR3 DNA reads TGCAGCGTTGAAGATCGACTACGCAGTAGGAACACTGAAGCTTTCTTT. Its protein is CSVEDRLRSRNTEAFF. The chain is built from TRBV29-1 and TRBJ1-1; D gene uncertain. Germline lookup yields CDR1 SQVTM and CDR2 ANQGSEA. This CDR3 is built from 16 residues. V lost 0 bases and J lost 1, with 15 bases in between.

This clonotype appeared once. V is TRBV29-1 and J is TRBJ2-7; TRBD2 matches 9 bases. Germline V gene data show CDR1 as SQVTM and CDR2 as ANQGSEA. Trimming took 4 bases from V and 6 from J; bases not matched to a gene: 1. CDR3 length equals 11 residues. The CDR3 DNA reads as TGCAGCGTTGGTAGCGGGAGCGAGCAGTACTTC. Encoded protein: CSVGSGSEQYF.

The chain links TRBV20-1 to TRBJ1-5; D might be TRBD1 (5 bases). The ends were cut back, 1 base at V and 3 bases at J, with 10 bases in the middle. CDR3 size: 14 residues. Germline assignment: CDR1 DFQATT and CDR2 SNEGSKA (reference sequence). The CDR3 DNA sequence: TGCAGTGCTAGAGGGGGGGGGTTCAATCAGCCCCAGCATTTT. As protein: CSARGGGFNQPQHF.

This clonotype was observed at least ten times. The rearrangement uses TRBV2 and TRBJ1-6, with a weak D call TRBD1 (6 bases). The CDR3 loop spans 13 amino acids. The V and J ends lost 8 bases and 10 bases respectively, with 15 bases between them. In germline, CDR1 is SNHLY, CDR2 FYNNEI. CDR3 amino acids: CASQGPLGSPLHF. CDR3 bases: TGTGCCAGCCAGGGGCCTCTCGGATCACCCCTCCACTTT.

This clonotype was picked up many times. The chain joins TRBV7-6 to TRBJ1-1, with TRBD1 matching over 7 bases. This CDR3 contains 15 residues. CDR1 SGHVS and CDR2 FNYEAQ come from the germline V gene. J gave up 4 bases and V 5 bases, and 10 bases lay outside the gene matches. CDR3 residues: CASSPGTALSTEAFF. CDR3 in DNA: TGTGCCAGCAGCCCAGGGACAGCCCTGAGCACTGAAGCTTTCTTT.